The T cell receptor beta chain described here comes from a study of blood T cell repertoires in COVID-19. On the study more broadly: Collection of acute and convalescent COVID-19 samples took place in the United States, Italy and Spain. Nucleic acid was either cDNA or gDNA, and it came from T cells, B-cell-depleted T cells, or PBMCs.

Original processing methods: Cell counts per sample came from amplifying reference gene primers. This table comes from immunoSEQ multiplex PCR, and its TCRdb copy is limited to in-frame clones, with some not included. V, J and clone size reflect that table, while D and trimming were determined from the DNA. Of some 65,000 clones in the sample, roughly three quarters were seen once. Germline assignment: CDR1 MNHEY and CDR2 SVGAGI. Trimming pared 6 bases from V and 7 bases from J, leaving 19 bases between. CDR3 length equals 15 residues. The receptor was isolated from a woman between 70 and 85 years old with acute or convalescent COVID-19. V usage is TRBV6-5 and J usage is TRBJ2-1; D might be TRBD1 (8 bases). Sample: peripheral blood. DNA of the CDR3: TGTGCCAGCAGGGGGGGGTGGACAGGGAGGAATGAGCAGTTCTTC. Translated, it gives CASRGGWTGRNEQFF.